Below, 11 T cell receptor beta chains from the same sample are listed, as sequenced in a study of cytomegalovirus exposure and HLA in healthy donors. The primer mix had 60 Vbeta and 13 Jbeta primers. Here immunoSEQ multiplex PCR was the method, and the copy in TCRdb shows in-frame clones only, minus some. This table holds around 210,000 clones, around 77% found once. Material: PBMCs. The receptors here all came from a woman in her twenties or thirties in good health and CMV-seronegative.

The chain carries TRBV19 and TRBJ2-3; D call uncertain. Trimming took 4 bases from V and 2 from J, leaving 16 bases between them. This CDR3 has 16 residues. Per germline, CDR1 LNHDA and CDR2 SQIVND (reference sequence). The CDR3 coding sequence is TGTGCCAGTAGTAACCGTCCCCTAGTTTACACAGATACGCAGTATTTT. It translates to CASSNRPLVYTDTQYF.

The chain recombines TRBV6-6 with TRBJ1-1; possibly TRBD1 for D (6 bases). CDR3 size: 16 residues. The V end lost 5 bases, the J end lost 4 bases, and 20 bases lay between the germline ends. Germline-derived CDR1 and CDR2 are MNHNY and SVGAGI (reference sequence). The CDR3 spells CASSPRLARGGTEAFF. The CDR3 coding sequence is TGTGCCAGCAGTCCCCGCCTAGCCAGGGGTGGCACTGAAGCTTTCTTT.

Regarding this clone: Because the CDR3's place on the DNA is in doubt, the DNA is left out and the CDR3 is given as listed by TCRdb. The chain employs TRBV29-1 and TRBJ2-2; TRBD1 is the table's D call and was not checked against the DNA. With termini counted, the CDR3 has 18 amino acids. CDR1 and CDR2 from the germline V gene are SQVTM and ANQGSEA. This CDR3 is CSVGLWRGTAWNTGELFF.

This clone was observed a few times. This sample also contains other DNA sequences that code for the same CDR3. The CDR3 bases are TGTGCCAGCAGTGTGGGCCAGAATAGCAATCAGCCCCAGCATTTT. Translation gives CASSVGQNSNQPQHF. The V gene is TRBV6-1, the J gene TRBJ1-5, with D hard to call. Deletions cut 4 bases from V and 0 bases from J, with 10 bases between. CDR3 size: 15 residues. Germline CDR1 and CDR2: MNHNS and SASEGT.

The J gene is TRBJ2-7, the V gene TRBV7-2; unclear D gene. The germline V gene has CDR1 SGHTA and CDR2 FQGNSA. Trimming stripped 7 bases from V and 2 bases from J, with 12 bases between. This CDR3 is built from 13 residues. CDR3 bases: TGTGCCAGCAAAACTTACAGCACCTACGAGCAGTACTTC. This encodes CASKTYSTYEQYF.

The CDR3 DNA reads TGTGCCAGCAGCCTAAGACAGCCCCGGAACACCGGGGAGCTGTTTTTT. Protein sequence: CASSLRQPRNTGELFF. V usage is TRBV7-8 and J usage is TRBJ2-2; a possible D gene is TRBD1 (5 bases). Per the germline V gene, CDR1 is SGHVS and CDR2 is FQNEAQ. The V end was cut by 5 bases, the J end by 1 base, with 14 bases between. The CDR3 totals 16 residues.

The chain uses TRBV11-3 and TRBJ2-2; D may be TRBD2 (5 bases). The CDR3 consists of 13 residues. V lost 6 bases, J lost 7 bases, and 12 bases lay in between. Germline V gives CDR1 SGHNT, CDR2 YENEEA. CDR3 coding DNA: TGTGCCAGCAGTCTAGCCCGCGGCGGGGAGCTGTTTTTT. Protein sequence: CASSLARGGELFF.

The gene calls are TRBV28 and TRBJ2-7; 8 bases are a match to TRBD2. The CDR3 loop spans 16 amino acids. Germline CDR1 is MDHEN and CDR2 is SYDVKM. The ends lost 4 bases at V and 5 bases at J; junction bases unmatched: 13. CDR3 bases: TGTGCCAGCAGTTCCCTTGGAAGCGGGAGTTTCCACGAGCAGTACTTC. Translating gives CASSSLGSGSFHEQYF.

J is TRBJ2-7 and V is TRBV5-5; 9 bases fit TRBD2. This CDR3 is 15 amino acids long. The germline CDR1 and CDR2 sequences are SGHKS and YYEKEE (reference sequence). V lost 1 base to trimming and J lost 2 bases; unmatched junction nucleotides: 4. CDR3 sequence: CASSLRLAGPYEQYF. CDR3 DNA sequence: TGTGCCAGCAGCTTGCGTCTAGCGGGGCCCTACGAGCAGTACTTC.

The J gene is TRBJ2-7, the V gene TRBV6-1; 7 bases match TRBD1. Germline CDR1 reads MNHNS; CDR2 reads SASEGT. V shed 6 bases and J 2 bases; nucleotides not matched to a gene: 7. The CDR3 is made up of 14 amino acids. The CDR3 DNA sequence: TGTGCCAGCAGAGACAGGGTAGCGACCTACGAGCAGTACTTC. It is translated as CASRDRVATYEQYF.

This chain uses TRBV30 with TRBJ2-7, with D possibly being TRBD1 (5 bases). The V end was cut by 0 bases, the J end by 11 bases, with 17 bases between. CDR3 size: 13 residues. CDR1 GTSNPN and CDR2 SVGIG come from the germline V gene (reference sequence). The CDR3 DNA follows: TGTGCCTGGAGTGTACAGGTTACAACCCCTGAGTACTTC. Translated, it gives CAWSVQVTTPEYF.